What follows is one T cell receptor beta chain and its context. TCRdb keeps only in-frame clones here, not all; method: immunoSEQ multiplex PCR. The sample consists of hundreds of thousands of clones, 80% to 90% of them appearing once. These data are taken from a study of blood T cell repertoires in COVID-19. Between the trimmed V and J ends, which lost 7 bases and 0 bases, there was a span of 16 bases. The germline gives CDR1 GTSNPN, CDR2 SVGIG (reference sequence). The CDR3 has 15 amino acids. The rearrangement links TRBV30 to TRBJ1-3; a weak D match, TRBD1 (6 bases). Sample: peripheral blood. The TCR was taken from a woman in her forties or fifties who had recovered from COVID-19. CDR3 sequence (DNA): TGTGCCTTGACAGGTTCGCTCAACTCTGGAAACACCATATATTTT. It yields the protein CALTGSLNSGNTIYF.